These 13 T cell receptor beta chains were all obtained from the same sample, sequenced in a study of blood T cell repertoires in COVID-19. TCRdb's copy holds only in-frame clones and misses some; the assay was immunoSEQ multiplex PCR. The sample records 30,000 to 40,000 clones, about 88% being singletons. The sample taken for sequencing was peripheral blood. Every receptor here comes from a man aged 65-85 years with acute or convalescent COVID-19.

This chain links TRBV11-3 with TRBJ2-1; 14 positions match TRBD2. Germline V gives CDR1 SGHNT, CDR2 YENEEA. The length of the CDR3 is 16 residues. J gave up 10 bases and V 2 bases, and 7 bases lay outside the gene matches. The CDR3 is CASSLTTSGRGEEQFF. CDR3 DNA: TGTGCCAGCAGCTTAACGACTAGCGGGAGGGGGGAGGAGCAGTTCTTC.

V is TRBV10-3 and J is TRBJ1-5; D is unresolved. This CDR3 comprises 17 residues. Germline V CDR1 and CDR2: ENHRY, SYGVKD. V lost 0 bases and J lost 0, with 12 bases in between. The CDR3, as DNA: TGTGCCATCAGTGAGTCGAGGGCAAGTAATAGCAATCAGCCCCAGCATTTT. Protein: CAISESRASNSNQPQHF.

The chain carries TRBV12-5 and TRBJ2-1; D might be TRBD2 (7 bases). There are 14 residues in the CDR3. The V gene lost 4 bases and the J gene lost 7 bases, with 14 bases spanning the gap. CDR1 is LGHNT, CDR2 FRNRAP, per germline. CDR3 amino acids: CASGSGGGGNEQFF. CDR3 DNA: TGTGCTAGTGGTTCCGGAGGGGGGGGGAATGAGCAGTTCTTC.

This clone has a handful of counts. This chain uses TRBV19 with TRBJ2-3, with a weak D call TRBD2 (6 bases). V was cut by 7 bases and J by 4 bases, with 18 bases left in between. Germline values: CDR1 LNHDA, CDR2 SQIVND (reference sequence). The CDR3 has 15 residues. CDR3 DNA sequence: TGTGCCAGTACCCTCTGGTTGGGGAGGCCAGATACGCAGTATTTT. It translates to CASTLWLGRPDTQYF.

The chain uses TRBV12-3 or TRBV12-4 and TRBJ1-5; 7 nucleotides agree with TRBD1. The CDR3 is 13 amino acids. V lost 4 bases to trimming and J lost 6 bases; unmatched junction nucleotides: 3. The CDR3 loop is CASSSQGSQPQHF. CDR3 sequence (DNA): TGTGCCAGCAGTTCACAGGGGAGTCAGCCCCAGCATTTT.

The rearrangement links TRBV20-1 to TRBJ1-3; D remains unclear. From germline, CDR1 is DFQATT and CDR2 SNEGSKA (reference sequence). Between the trimmed V and J ends, which lost 2 bases and 8 bases, there was a span of 7 bases. The CDR3 spans 11 residues. The CDR3 region has the DNA TGCAGTGCTAGAACCCAGGACACCATATATTTT. Amino acid sequence: CSARTQDTIYF.

This clone was picked up one time. The chain carries TRBV19 and TRBJ1-2; TRBD1 aligns across 8 bases. Germline lookup yields CDR1 LNHDA and CDR2 SQIVND (reference sequence). V gave up 6 bases and J gave up 12 bases; unmatched junction bases: 6. The CDR3 is made up of 11 amino acids. The CDR3 loop is CASRTGERNTF. CDR3 coding DNA: TGTGCCAGTAGGACAGGGGAGAGAAACACCTTC.

This rearrangement joins TRBV10-3 to TRBJ1-1; TRBD1 agrees at 7 bases. This CDR3 region has 15 residues. V shed 0 bases and J 3 bases; nucleotides not matched to a gene: 4. CDR1 ENHRY and CDR2 SYGVKD come from the germline V gene. The CDR3 loop reads CAISESKGAYTEAFF. CDR3 nucleotide sequence: TGTGCCATCAGTGAGTCGAAGGGGGCGTACACTGAAGCTTTCTTT.

This CDR3 reads CASSTSDQGVTQYF. The CDR3 bases are TGTGCCAGCAGCACCTCAGACCAGGGGGTGACCCAGTACTTC. The J gene is TRBJ2-5, the V gene TRBV9; 7 bases are a match to TRBD1. Germline lookup yields CDR1 SGDLS and CDR2 YYNGEE. This CDR3 spans 14 amino acids. Trimming cost V 4 bases and J 7 bases; bases outside gene matches: 10.

This chain connects TRBV27 to TRBJ1-1; D is possibly TRBD1 (5 bases). Germline-derived CDR1 and CDR2 are MNHEY and SMNVEV (reference sequence). The CDR3 has 15 amino acids. V lost 2 bases to trimming and J lost 1 base, with 11 bases between them. CDR3: CASSLEGEANTEAFF. CDR3 nucleotides: TGTGCCAGCAGTTTAGAAGGGGAAGCGAACACTGAAGCTTTCTTT.

The J gene is TRBJ1-5, the V gene TRBV19; weak D call: TRBD1 (6 bases). The CDR3 has 14 amino acids. The germline V gene has CDR1 LNHDA and CDR2 SQIVND (reference sequence). The ends were cut back, 6 bases at V and 7 bases at J, with 16 bases in the middle. The CDR3 DNA sequence: TGTGCCAGTAGCCCACCCACAGGGCTACAGCCCCAGCATTTT. Protein sequence: CASSPPTGLQPQHF.

The rearrangement joins TRBV27 to TRBJ1-1; TRBD1 might be the D (5 bases). CDR1 MNHEY and CDR2 SMNVEV come from the germline V gene (reference sequence). Trimming cost V 7 bases and J 7 bases, with 10 bases left between them. The length of the CDR3 is 11 residues. The CDR3 region is CASTGKGEAFF. DNA for the CDR3: TGTGCCAGCACAGGGAAGGGTGAAGCTTTCTTT.

This clone was recorded once. The chain joins TRBV6-5 to TRBJ2-5, with TRBD2 identical over 11 bases. Germline CDR1 MNHEY, CDR2 SVGAGI. This CDR3 comprises 16 residues. The J segment lost 5 bases and the V segment lost 0 bases, leaving 5 bases of the junction unmatched. The DNA of the CDR3 is TGTGCCAGCAGTTACTCTAGCGGGGGGGCCGTGGAGACCCAGTACTTC. Its translation is CASSYSSGGAVETQYF.